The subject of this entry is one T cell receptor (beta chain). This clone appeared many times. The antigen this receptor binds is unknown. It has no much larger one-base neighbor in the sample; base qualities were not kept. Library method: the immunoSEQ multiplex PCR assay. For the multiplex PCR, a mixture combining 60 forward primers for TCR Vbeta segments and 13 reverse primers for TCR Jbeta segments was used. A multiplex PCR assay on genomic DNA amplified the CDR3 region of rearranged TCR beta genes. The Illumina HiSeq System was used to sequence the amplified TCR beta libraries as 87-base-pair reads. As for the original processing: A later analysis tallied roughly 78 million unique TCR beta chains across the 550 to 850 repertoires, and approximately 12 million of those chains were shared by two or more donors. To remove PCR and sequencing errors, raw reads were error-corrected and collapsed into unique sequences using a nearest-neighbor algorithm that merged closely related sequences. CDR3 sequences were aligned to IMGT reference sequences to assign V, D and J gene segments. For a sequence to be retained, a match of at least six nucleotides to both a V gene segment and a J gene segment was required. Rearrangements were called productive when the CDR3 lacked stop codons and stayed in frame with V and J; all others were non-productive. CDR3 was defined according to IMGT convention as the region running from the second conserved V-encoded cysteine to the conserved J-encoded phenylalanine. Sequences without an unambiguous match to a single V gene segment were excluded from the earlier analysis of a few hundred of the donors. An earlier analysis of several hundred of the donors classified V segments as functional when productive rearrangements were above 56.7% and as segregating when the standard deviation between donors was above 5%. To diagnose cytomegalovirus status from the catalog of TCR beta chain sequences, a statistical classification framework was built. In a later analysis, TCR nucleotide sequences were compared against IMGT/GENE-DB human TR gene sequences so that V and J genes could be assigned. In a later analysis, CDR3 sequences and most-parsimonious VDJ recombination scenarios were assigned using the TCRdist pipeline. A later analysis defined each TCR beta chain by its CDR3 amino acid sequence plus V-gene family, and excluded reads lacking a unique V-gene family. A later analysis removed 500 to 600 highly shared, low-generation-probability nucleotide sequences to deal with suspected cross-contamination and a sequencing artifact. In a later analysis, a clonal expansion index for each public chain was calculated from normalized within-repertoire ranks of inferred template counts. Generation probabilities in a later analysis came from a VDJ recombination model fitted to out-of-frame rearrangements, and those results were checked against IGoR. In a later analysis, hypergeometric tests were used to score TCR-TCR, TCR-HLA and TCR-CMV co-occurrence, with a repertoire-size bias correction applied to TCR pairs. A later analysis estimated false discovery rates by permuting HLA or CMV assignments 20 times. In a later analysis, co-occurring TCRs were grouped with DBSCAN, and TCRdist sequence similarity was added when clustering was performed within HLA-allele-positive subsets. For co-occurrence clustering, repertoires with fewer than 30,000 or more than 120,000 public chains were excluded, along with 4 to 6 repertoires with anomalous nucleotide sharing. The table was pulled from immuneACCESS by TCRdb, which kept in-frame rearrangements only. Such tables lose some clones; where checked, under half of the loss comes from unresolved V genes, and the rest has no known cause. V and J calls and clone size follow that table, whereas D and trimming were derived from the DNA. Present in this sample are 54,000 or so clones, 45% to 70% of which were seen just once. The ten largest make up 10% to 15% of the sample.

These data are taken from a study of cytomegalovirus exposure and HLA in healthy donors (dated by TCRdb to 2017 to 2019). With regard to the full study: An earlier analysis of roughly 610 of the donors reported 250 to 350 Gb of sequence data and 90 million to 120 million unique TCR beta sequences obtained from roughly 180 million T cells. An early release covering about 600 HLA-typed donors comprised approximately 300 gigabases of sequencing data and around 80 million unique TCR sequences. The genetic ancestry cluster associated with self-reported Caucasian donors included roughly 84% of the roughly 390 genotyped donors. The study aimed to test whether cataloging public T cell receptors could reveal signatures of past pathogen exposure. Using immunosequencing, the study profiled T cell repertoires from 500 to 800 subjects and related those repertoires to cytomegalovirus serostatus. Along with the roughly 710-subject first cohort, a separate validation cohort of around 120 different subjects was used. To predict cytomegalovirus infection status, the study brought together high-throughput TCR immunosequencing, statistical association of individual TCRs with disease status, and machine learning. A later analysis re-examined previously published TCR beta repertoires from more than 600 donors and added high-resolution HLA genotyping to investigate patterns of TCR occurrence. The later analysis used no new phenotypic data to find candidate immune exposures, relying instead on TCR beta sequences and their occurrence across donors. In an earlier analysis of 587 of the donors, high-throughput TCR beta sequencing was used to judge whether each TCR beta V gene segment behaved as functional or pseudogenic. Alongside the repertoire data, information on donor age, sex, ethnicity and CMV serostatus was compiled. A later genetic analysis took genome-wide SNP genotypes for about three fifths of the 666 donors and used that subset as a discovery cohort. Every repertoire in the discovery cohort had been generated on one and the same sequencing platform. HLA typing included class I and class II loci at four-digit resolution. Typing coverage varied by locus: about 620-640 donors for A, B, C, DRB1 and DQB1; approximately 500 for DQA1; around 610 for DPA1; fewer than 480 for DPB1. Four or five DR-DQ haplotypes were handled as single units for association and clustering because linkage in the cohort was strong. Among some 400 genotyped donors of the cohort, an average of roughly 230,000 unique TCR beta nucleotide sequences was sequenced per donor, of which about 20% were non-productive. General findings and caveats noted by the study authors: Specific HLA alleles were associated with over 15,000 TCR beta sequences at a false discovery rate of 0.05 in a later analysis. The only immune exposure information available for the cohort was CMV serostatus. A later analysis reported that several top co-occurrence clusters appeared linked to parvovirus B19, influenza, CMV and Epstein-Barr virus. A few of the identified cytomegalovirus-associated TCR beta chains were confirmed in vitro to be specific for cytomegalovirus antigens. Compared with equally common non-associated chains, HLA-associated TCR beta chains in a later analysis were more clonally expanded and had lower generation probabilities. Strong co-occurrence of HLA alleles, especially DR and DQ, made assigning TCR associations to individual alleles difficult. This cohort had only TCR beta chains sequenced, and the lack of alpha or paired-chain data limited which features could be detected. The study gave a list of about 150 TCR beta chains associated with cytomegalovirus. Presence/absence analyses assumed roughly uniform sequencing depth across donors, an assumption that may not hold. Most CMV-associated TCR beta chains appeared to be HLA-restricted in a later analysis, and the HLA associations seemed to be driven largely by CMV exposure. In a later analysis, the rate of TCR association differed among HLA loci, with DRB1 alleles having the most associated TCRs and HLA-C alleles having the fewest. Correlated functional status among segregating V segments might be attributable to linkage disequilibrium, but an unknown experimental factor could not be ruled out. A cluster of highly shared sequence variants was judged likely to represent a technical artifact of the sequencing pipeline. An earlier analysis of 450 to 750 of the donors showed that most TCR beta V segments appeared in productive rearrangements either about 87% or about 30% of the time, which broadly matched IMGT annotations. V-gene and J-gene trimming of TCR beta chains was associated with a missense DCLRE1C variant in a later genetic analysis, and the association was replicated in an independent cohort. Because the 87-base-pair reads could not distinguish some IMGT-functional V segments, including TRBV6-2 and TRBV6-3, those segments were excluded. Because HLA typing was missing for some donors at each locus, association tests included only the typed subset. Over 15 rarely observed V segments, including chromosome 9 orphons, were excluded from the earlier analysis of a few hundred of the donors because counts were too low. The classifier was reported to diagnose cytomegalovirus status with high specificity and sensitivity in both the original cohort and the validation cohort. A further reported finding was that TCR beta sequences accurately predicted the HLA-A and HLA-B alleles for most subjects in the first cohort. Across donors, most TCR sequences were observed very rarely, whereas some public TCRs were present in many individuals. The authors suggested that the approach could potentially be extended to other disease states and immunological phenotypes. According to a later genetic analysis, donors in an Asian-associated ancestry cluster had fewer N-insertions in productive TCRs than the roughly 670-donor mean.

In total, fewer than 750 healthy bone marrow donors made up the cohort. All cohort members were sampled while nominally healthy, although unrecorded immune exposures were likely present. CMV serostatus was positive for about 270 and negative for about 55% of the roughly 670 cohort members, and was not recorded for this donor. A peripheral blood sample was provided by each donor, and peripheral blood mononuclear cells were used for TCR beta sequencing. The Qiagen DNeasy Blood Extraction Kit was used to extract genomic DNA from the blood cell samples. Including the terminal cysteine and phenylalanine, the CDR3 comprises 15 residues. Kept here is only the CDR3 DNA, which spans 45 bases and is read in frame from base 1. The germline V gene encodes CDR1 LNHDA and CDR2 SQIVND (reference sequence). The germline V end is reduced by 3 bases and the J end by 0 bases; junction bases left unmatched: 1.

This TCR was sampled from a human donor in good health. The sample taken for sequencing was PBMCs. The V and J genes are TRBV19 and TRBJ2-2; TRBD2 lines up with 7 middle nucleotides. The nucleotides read TGTGCCAGTAGTATGGGACTAACGAACACCGGGGAGCTGTTTTTT. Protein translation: CASSMGLTNTGELFF.